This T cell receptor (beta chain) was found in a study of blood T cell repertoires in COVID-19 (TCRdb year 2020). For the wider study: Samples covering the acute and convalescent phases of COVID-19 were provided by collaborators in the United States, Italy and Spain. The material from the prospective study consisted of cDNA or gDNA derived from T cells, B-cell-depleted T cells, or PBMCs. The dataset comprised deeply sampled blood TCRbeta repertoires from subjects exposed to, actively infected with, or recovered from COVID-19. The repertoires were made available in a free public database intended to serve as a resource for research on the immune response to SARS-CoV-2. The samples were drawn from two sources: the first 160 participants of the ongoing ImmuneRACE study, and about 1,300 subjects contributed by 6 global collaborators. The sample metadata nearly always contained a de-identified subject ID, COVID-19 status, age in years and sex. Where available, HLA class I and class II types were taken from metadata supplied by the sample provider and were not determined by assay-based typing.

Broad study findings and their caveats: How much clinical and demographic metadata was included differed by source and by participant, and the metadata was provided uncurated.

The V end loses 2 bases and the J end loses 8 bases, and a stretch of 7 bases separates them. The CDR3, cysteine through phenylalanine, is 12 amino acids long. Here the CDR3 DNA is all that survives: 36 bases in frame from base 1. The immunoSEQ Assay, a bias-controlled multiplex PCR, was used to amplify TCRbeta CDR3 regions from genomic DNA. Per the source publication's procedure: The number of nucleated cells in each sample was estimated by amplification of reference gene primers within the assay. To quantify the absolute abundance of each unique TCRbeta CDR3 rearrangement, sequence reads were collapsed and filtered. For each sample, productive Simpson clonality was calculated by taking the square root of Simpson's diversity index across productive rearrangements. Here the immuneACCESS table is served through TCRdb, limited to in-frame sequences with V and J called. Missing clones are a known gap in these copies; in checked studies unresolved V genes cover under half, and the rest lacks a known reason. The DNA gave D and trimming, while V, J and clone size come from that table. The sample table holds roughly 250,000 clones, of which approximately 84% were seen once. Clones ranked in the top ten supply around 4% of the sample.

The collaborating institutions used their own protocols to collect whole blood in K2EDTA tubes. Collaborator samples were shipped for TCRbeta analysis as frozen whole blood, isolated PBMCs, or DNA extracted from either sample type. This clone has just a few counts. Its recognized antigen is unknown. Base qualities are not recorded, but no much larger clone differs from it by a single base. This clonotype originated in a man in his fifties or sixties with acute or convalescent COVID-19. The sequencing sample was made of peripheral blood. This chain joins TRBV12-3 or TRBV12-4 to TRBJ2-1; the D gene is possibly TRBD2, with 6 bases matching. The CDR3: CASSLQRDEQFF. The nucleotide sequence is TGTGCCAGCAGTTTACAGCGGGATGAGCAGTTCTTC.